These 4 T cell receptor beta chains were all obtained from the same sample, sequenced in a study of beta chain features in type 1 diabetes (dated by TCRdb to the late 2010s). Libraries came from the immunoSEQ multiplex PCR assay. The entire amount of isolated RNA was reverse transcribed using the High Capacity cDNA Reverse Transcription Kit, so the sequenced TCRB transcripts were expressed ones. This immuneACCESS table, as held by TCRdb, lists in-frame sequences with V and J called but not all clones. Of the missing ones, under half trace to an unresolved V gene in checked studies; the others have no known cause. A total of 300,000 to 350,000 clones appear in this sample, 20% of them only once. The ten biggest clones cover about 0.045% of the sample. Sample: naive CD4+ T cells from blood. Reading the label with the study, this specimen's cell subset or site is: true naive CD4+ T cells. These receptors all stem from a young woman in good health.

The rearrangement uses TRBV7-2 and TRBJ2-1; 11 nucleotides agree with TRBD1. The CDR3 runs to 15 residues. V lost 1 base and J lost 7; bases outside the gene matches: 3. The germline V gene has CDR1 SGHTA and CDR2 FQGNSA. CDR3 in DNA: TGTGCCAGCAGCTTAGTCGGGGACAGGGGGAATGAGCAGTTCTTC. Protein product: CASSLVGDRGNEQFF.

This chain connects TRBV7-9 to TRBJ2-5, with 12 nucleotides matching TRBD1. Per the germline V gene, CDR1 is SEHNR and CDR2 is FQNEAQ (reference sequence). The junction had 5 bases not matched to a gene; V was cut back by 4 bases and J by 5 bases. The CDR3 totals 15 residues. This CDR3 is CASSSGQGASETQYF. As DNA, the CDR3 is TGTGCCAGCAGCTCGGGACAGGGGGCAAGTGAGACCCAGTACTTC.

This clone was seen more than once but under ten times. The chain links TRBV18 to TRBJ1-4, with D possibly matching TRBD1 (5 bases). This CDR3 has 15 residues. The V and J ends lost 0 bases and 5 bases respectively, with 10 bases between them. From germline, CDR1 is KGHSH and CDR2 LQKENI. As DNA, the CDR3 is TGTGCCAGCTCACCACCTTTGGGGCAGAATGAAAAACTGTTTTTT. Its protein is CASSPPLGQNEKLFF.

This clone was seen only a few times. The chain employs TRBV30 and TRBJ2-1; 7 bases are a match to TRBD2. This CDR3 has 14 amino acids. Germline V gene lookup returns CDR1 GTSNPN and CDR2 SVGIG (reference sequence). The junction had 6 bases not matched to a gene; V was cut back by 1 base and J by 6 bases. CDR3 DNA: TGTGCCTGGAGTGCCCCGCGGGGGTTCAATGAGCAGTTCTTC. This sequence encodes CAWSAPRGFNEQFF.